A single sample gave rise to the 21 T cell receptor beta chains below, sequenced in a study of blood T cell repertoires in COVID-19. The data were produced by immunoSEQ multiplex PCR, yet TCRdb's version contains in-frame clones alone and is incomplete. The sample shows around 150,000 clones, over 80% of them seen only once. The material sequenced was peripheral blood. The receptors come from a woman in her fifties or sixties who had recovered from COVID-19.

The rearrangement uses TRBV4-3 and TRBJ1-2; perhaps TRBD1 as D (6 bases). The germline V gene has CDR1 LGHNA and CDR2 YSLEER. The CDR3 length is 16 residues. V dropped 3 bases and J dropped 7 bases, with 21 bases sitting between them. The CDR3 reads CASSQERTDPVFGYTF. CDR3 sequence (DNA): TGCGCCAGCAGCCAGGAAAGGACAGACCCGGTTTTTGGCTACACCTTC.

The V and J genes are TRBV3-1 (or the pseudogene TRBV3-2) and TRBJ2-5; TRBD2 matches at 9 bases. V was pared by 4 bases and J by 5 bases, with 2 bases of the junction left unmatched. The CDR3 totals 13 residues. Germline V gene sequence: CDR1 LGHDT, CDR2 YNNKEL (reference sequence). The CDR3 spells CASSLRGGETQYF. CDR3 sequence (DNA): TGTGCCAGCAGCCTGCGGGGGGGGGAGACCCAGTACTTC.

This chain connects TRBV4-2 to TRBJ2-3, with TRBD2 identical over 10 bases. The V gene end was trimmed by 0 bases and the J gene end by 4 bases; junction bases not matched to a gene: 1. This CDR3 comprises 15 residues. CDR1 is LGHNA, CDR2 YNFKEQ, per germline. The DNA for the CDR3 is TGTGCCAGCAGCCAAGAAGCGGGGGGGCCAGATACGCAGTATTTT. This gives the protein CASSQEAGGPDTQYF.

This clone was seen more than once but under ten times. This chain links TRBV27 with TRBJ1-6, with TRBD1 matching over 8 bases. Trimming took 3 bases from V and 7 from J; bases not matched to a gene: 11. This CDR3 region has 17 residues. Germline V gene lookup returns CDR1 MNHEY and CDR2 SMNVEV (reference sequence). CDR3 bases: TGTGCCAGCAGTTTGGGTGGCAGGGGGCGCGGGAATTCACCCCTCCACTTT. Its protein product is CASSLGGRGRGNSPLHF.

V is TRBV2 and J is TRBJ2-7; 8 bases match TRBD2. J lost 7 bases, V lost 4 bases, and 9 bases had no gene match. The CDR3 spans 14 residues. Looked up from germline, CDR1 is SNHLY and CDR2 is FYNNEI. CDR3 sequence reads: CASSGGGLGLEQYF. The CDR3 DNA sequence: TGTGCCAGCAGTGGAGGGGGACTAGGTCTGGAGCAGTACTTC.

The chain recombines TRBV6-5 with TRBJ2-7, with 9 bases fitting TRBD1. The CDR3 is 15 amino acids. V was clipped by 7 bases and J by 0 bases; unmatched bases: 7. CDR1 and CDR2 from the germline V gene are MNHEY and SVGAGI. For the CDR3, the DNA is TGTGCCAGCAACCGGGGACAGGGTAGCTCCTACGAGCAGTACTTC. It specifies CASNRGQGSSYEQYF.

The rearrangement links TRBV30 to TRBJ1-1, with D unclear. The V gene lost 0 bases and the J gene lost 4 bases, with 9 bases spanning the gap. The germline CDR1 and CDR2 sequences are GTSNPN and SVGIG (reference sequence). This CDR3 comprises 13 residues. CDR3 protein: CAWSVIQATEAFF. The CDR3 region has the DNA TGTGCCTGGAGTGTAATCCAAGCCACTGAAGCTTTCTTT. Complete variable domain (other parts from reference TRBV30 and TRBJ1-1): SQTIHQWPATLVQPVGSPLSLECTVEGTSNPNLYWYRQAAGRGLQLLFYSVGIGQISSEVPQNLSASRPQDRQFILSSKKLLLSDSGFYLCAWSVIQATEAFFGQGTRLTVV.

The CDR3 coding sequence is TGCGCCAGCAGAGGTGAGGGGACACCCCAGCATTTT. Translating gives CASRGEGTPQHF. The V call is TRBV5-1, the J call TRBJ1-5, with TRBD1 as a possible D gene (6 bases). V was shortened by 5 bases and J by 10 bases, with 13 bases between the two germline ends. The germline V gene has CDR1 SGHRS and CDR2 YFSETQ. This CDR3 is built from 12 residues.

J is TRBJ2-7 and V is TRBV28; D remains ambiguous. The V gene's germline CDR1 is MDHEN and CDR2 SYDVKM. The CDR3 has 10 amino acids. The V end was cut by 7 bases, the J end by 3 bases, with 4 bases between. The CDR3: CASMRYEQYF. The CDR3 region has the DNA TGTGCCAGCATGCGCTACGAGCAGTACTTC.

The rearrangement links TRBV5-1 to TRBJ2-1, with 8 bases matching TRBD1. This CDR3 contains 15 residues. Germline V gene lookup returns CDR1 SGHRS and CDR2 YFSETQ. V trimming: 5 bases; J trimming: 6 bases; junction bases outside the gene matches: 10. For the CDR3, the DNA is TGCGCCAGCAGACCAGGGGGCGCAGGCGTCAATGAGCAGTTCTTC. It specifies CASRPGGAGVNEQFF.

To note about this clone: As the CDR3 is not closed by the conserved phenylalanine or tryptophan, this likely results from a read error. The DNA is omitted, as the CDR3 cannot be located on it reliably, and the CDR3 follows TCRdb's listing. The chain has TRBV28 and TRBJ1-3; the table's TRBD1 call for D was not verified on the DNA. The CDR3 numbers 12 amino acids, ends counted. The V gene's germline CDR1 is MDHEN and CDR2 SYDVKM. The CDR3 loop reads CASSSRGGTKAA.

This chain joins TRBV28 and TRBJ2-3; D gene ambiguous. The germline V and J ends were trimmed by 9 bases and 1 base, with 17 bases remaining between them. Germline assignment: CDR1 MDHEN and CDR2 SYDVKM. This CDR3 is 15 amino acids long. The CDR3 reads CARTRRSWCTDTQYF. The CDR3 region has the DNA TGTGCCAGGACCCGGCGGTCCTGGTGCACAGATACGCAGTATTTT.

The chain carries TRBV3-1 (or the pseudogene TRBV3-2) and TRBJ2-4; D is ambiguous. The CDR3 consists of 16 residues. The V gene's germline CDR1 is LGHDT and CDR2 YNNKEL (reference sequence). V gave up 0 bases and J gave up 0 bases, with 9 bases separating them. The CDR3 DNA reads as TGTGCCAGCAGCCAAGATGAGTCGCTAGCCAAAAACATTCAGTACTTC. Encoded protein: CASSQDESLAKNIQYF.

This clone was seen a few times. Other DNA sequences in this sample translate to the same CDR3. CDR3 in DNA: TGTGCCAGCAGCTTGCAGGGGTATGGCTACACCTTC. Translated: CASSLQGYGYTF. This chain links TRBV7-9 with TRBJ1-2; weak D call: TRBD1 (6 bases). Germline lookup yields CDR1 SEHNR and CDR2 FQNEAQ (reference sequence). V lost 3 bases and J 5 bases, leaving 7 bases between the germline ends. The CDR3 is made up of 12 amino acids.

This chain uses TRBV20-1 with TRBJ2-7; D is uncertain. V was clipped by 3 bases and J by 2 bases, with 11 bases between them. This CDR3 contains 13 residues. Germline V CDR1 and CDR2: DFQATT, SNEGSKA (reference sequence). The CDR3 sequence is CSASSSSTYEQYF. The CDR3 DNA reads TGCAGTGCTAGTAGTAGCAGCACCTACGAGCAGTACTTC.

The CDR3 sequence: CASSYSIKGVAYEQYF. In DNA form, the CDR3 reads TGTGCCAGCAGTTACTCGATAAAAGGGGTAGCCTACGAGCAGTACTTC. V gene TRBV6-5 combines with J gene TRBJ2-7; tentative D call: TRBD1 (5 bases). Trimming removed 0 bases at V and 2 bases at J, with 14 bases between. The CDR3 runs 16 residues. In germline, CDR1 is MNHEY, CDR2 SVGAGI.

The chain is built from TRBV10-3 and TRBJ1-1; D is perhaps TRBD1 (5 bases). Germline-derived CDR1 and CDR2 are ENHRY and SYGVKD. V gave up 9 bases and J gave up 1 base, with 15 bases separating them. The CDR3 consists of 14 residues. In nucleotides, the CDR3 is TGTGCCATTCGCCCGGAGGGGCGGAACACTGAAGCTTTCTTT. This gives the protein CAIRPEGRNTEAFF.

The V and J genes are TRBV10-2 and TRBJ1-5; 8 bases fit TRBD1. The germline gives CDR1 WSHSY, CDR2 SAAADI. The junction had 9 bases not matched to a gene; V was cut back by 8 bases and J by 6 bases. The CDR3 sequence is 14 residues long. CDR3 coding DNA: TGCGCCAGCTGCTCTACAGGGGGTTTTCAGCCCCAGCATTTT. Protein sequence: CASCSTGGFQPQHF.

Here the CDR3 DNA reads TGTGCCAGCAGCTTCTTAACCGGGACAGCTAATGAAAAACTGTTTTTT. This codes for CASSFLTGTANEKLFF. This rearrangement joins TRBV27 to TRBJ1-4; 7 bases are a match to TRBD1. CDR3 size: 16 residues. Germline lookup yields CDR1 MNHEY and CDR2 SMNVEV (reference sequence). Germline trimming cut 6 bases from V and 3 bases from J; bases unmatched to any gene: 10.

The chain is built from TRBV5-1 and TRBJ2-3; 9 bases are shared with TRBD1. CDR3 size: 14 residues. J gave up 4 bases and V 4 bases, and 4 bases lay outside the gene matches. CDR1 is SGHRS, CDR2 YFSETQ, per germline. The CDR3 here is CASSGQGRSDTQYF. The CDR3 DNA reads as TGCGCCAGCAGCGGACAGGGGAGGTCAGATACGCAGTATTTT. The full variable domain, with the rest looked up from reference TRBV5-1 and TRBJ2-3, is KAGVTQTPRYLIKTRGQQVTLSCSPISGHRSVSWYQQTPGQGLQFLFEYFSETQRNKGNFPGRFSGRQFSNSRSEMNVSTLELGDSALYLCASSGQGRSDTQYFGPGTRLTVL.

The chain uses TRBV30 and TRBJ1-4, with 7 bases matching TRBD1. The CDR3 covers 13 residues. Per germline, CDR1 GTSNPN and CDR2 SVGIG (reference sequence). The junction had 3 bases not matched to a gene; V was cut back by 2 bases and J by 6 bases. The CDR3 DNA reads TGTGCCTGGAGTCCGACAGGGTATGAAAAACTGTTTTTT. Translated: CAWSPTGYEKLFF.